Below, one TCR beta chain is given with its context. V lost 5 bases to trimming and J lost 7 bases, with 11 bases between them. This CDR3 has 13 amino acids. Germline CDR1 and CDR2: ENHRY and SYGVKD. This sample is part of a study of blood T cell repertoires in COVID-19. Study-wide background: Researchers got acute and convalescent COVID-19 samples from the United States, Italy and Spain.

The repertoire was sequenced with immunoSEQ multiplex PCR; TCRdb's copy has only in-frame clones and lacks some. The sample has approximately 81,000 clones; roughly 91% are singletons. The chain employs TRBV10-3 and TRBJ2-2, with D perhaps TRBD1 (5 bases). This receptor was obtained from a woman in her fifties or sixties in a cohort sampled during active COVID-19. Material: peripheral blood. The CDR3 loop is CAISPRASGELFF. DNA for the CDR3: TGTGCCATCAGTCCCAGGGCGAGCGGGGAGCTGTTTTTT.